These T cell receptor beta chains were read from a single sample in a study of regulatory T cells in long-lasting Graves disease. TCRdb processed the multiplex PCR reads anew with MiXCR; each CDR3 protein has one entry. The table records under 300,000 distinct CDR3 sequences, more than 15% of them present only once. These data are also associated with another study on T cells in Graves' hyperthyroidism and ophthalmopathy.

Material: peripheral blood mononuclear cells (PBMCs), obtained at new diagnosis, from a patient treated with antithyroid drugs. Source of these receptors: a woman aged 25 to 45 with Graves disease. Each CDR3 is given with its conserved first and last residue. The D gene is left open where the match is weak. Not all rows give a size; the values are once, few, many and, for expanded clones, a class.

v_gene	d_gene	abundance	j_gene	CDR3nt	CDR3aa
TRBV12-3/TRBV12-4	-	many	TRBJ2-5	TGTGCCAGCAGTTGGAACTACGCAGAGACCCAGTACTTC	CASSWNYAETQYF
TRBV12-3/TRBV12-4	-	-	TRBJ1-2	TGTGCCAGCAGTCCCCGGGAGGACTATGGCTACACCTTC	CASSPREDYGYTF
TRBV7-6	-	many	TRBJ1-4	TGTGCCAGCAGCGATTCGGGACTTCAGGAAAAACTGTTTTTT	CASSDSGLQEKLFF
TRBV20-1	TRBD2	many	TRBJ2-7	TGCAGTGCTCGTGCCCCCGGGAAAGCGGGGGTTTTCGAGCAGTACTTC	CSARAPGKAGVFEQYF
TRBV20-1	-	-	TRBJ1-6	TGCAGTGCTAGAGAGGTGGCAGGAAAGAGCTCCTATAATTCACCCCTCCACTTT	CSAREVAGKSSYNSPLHF
TRBV9	-	many	TRBJ1-1	TGTGCCAGCAGCGTAGAGGAGGGGAATGCTTTCTTT	CASSVEEGNAFF
TRBV18	TRBD1	many	TRBJ2-5	TGTGCCAGCTCTCCTGGGACAGGGGGCCGAGGAGAGACCCAGTACTTC	CASSPGTGGRGETQYF
TRBV27	-	many	TRBJ1-1	TGTGCCAGCAGTCCACCCTCTCTGGTGGGGAACACTGAAGCTTTCTTT	CASSPPSLVGNTEAFF
TRBV28	TRBD1	many	TRBJ2-5	TGTGCCAGCAGTTTCTTCGGACAGGGGGCGGGGGAGACCCAGTACTTC	CASSFFGQGAGETQYF
TRBV12-3/TRBV12-4	-	-	TRBJ1-1	TGTGCCAGCAGTTTTAACAACCTGAACACTGAAGCTTTCTTT	CASSFNNLNTEAFF
TRBV7-9	-	many	TRBJ1-5	TGTGCCAGCAGCTTAGGCGATCTCAGGATAGGCAATCAGCCCCAGCATTTT	CASSLGDLRIGNQPQHF
TRBV27	-	many	TRBJ2-1	TGTGCCAGCGGGTTACTAGCCATGGGAGAGCAGTTCTTC	CASGLLAMGEQFF
TRBV19	-	-	TRBJ1-5	TGTGCCAGTAGTATAGGTCGGGGCCAGCCCCAGCATTTT	CASSIGRGQPQHF
TRBV4-1	TRBD1	many	TRBJ1-1	TGCGCCAGCAGCCAGCGGCAGGGGGTCGCTGAAGCTTTCTTT	CASSQRQGVAEAFF
TRBV18	-	many	TRBJ2-5	TGTGCCAGCTCACCATCAGGGCCGGAGACCCAGTACTTC	CASSPSGPETQYF
TRBV2	-	many	TRBJ1-4	TGTGCCAGCAGTGAAAAGGAAAGGACGGGAAATAATGAAAAACTGTTTTTT	CASSEKERTGNNEKLFF
TRBV11-2	-	many	TRBJ2-6	TGTGCCAGCAGCTCGGGGTGGGGTTCAGGGGCCAACGTCCTGACTTTC	CASSSGWGSGANVLTF
TRBV15	-	-	TRBJ1-5	TGTGCCACCAGCAGAGAGGAGAGGAATCAGCCCCAGCATTTT	CATSREERNQPQHF
TRBV9	-	many	TRBJ1-1	TGTGCCAGCAGCTCTACCCATCGGACAGACCTGGCCACTGAAGCTTTCTTT	CASSSTHRTDLATEAFF
TRBV20-1	-	-	TRBJ2-2	TGCAGTGCTAGCTCTCGAACGAACACCGGGGAGCTGTTTTTT	CSASSRTNTGELFF
TRBV5-1	-	many	TRBJ1-6	TGCGCCAGCAGCTTGAGCCCAGGGGAAGGGTCACCCCTCCACTTT	CASSLSPGEGSPLHF
TRBV20-1	-	many	TRBJ2-1	TGCAGTGCTCCGAGGGTCGATGAGCAGTTCTTC	CSAPRVDEQFF
TRBV24-1	TRBD1	few	TRBJ1-1	TGTGCCACCAGTGATCCGGGACAGGGTAGGAACACTGAAGCTTTCTTT	CATSDPGQGRNTEAFF
TRBV7-2	-	many	TRBJ1-2	TGTGCCAGCATCGACAGATTTAACTATGGCTACACCTTC	CASIDRFNYGYTF
TRBV11-2	-	many	TRBJ1-2	TGTGCCAGCAGTTTGGGATACTATGGCTACACCTTC	CASSLGYYGYTF
TRBV7-2	-	many	TRBJ2-1	TGTGCCAGCAGCTTAGCGTTGTCTATCTACAATGAGCAGTTCTTC	CASSLALSIYNEQFF
TRBV6-1	-	many	TRBJ1-1	TGTGCCAGCAGTGAGCCGCTATACCGAGGGGGAGGGAACACTGAAGCTTTCTTT	CASSEPLYRGGGNTEAFF
TRBV6-2/TRBV6-3	-	-	TRBJ2-6	TGTGCCAGCAGTGATGGCCCGGGTGGGGCCAACGTCCTGACTTTC	CASSDGPGGANVLTF
TRBV3-1	-	many	TRBJ1-3	TGTGCCAGCCGTGCGGGAAACACCATATATTTT	CASRAGNTIYF
TRBV2	TRBD1	many	TRBJ1-6	TGTGCCAGCAGAGAAGACAGGGGCTCCTATAATTCACCCCTCCACTTT	CASREDRGSYNSPLHF
TRBV6-1	-	many	TRBJ1-4	TGTGCCAGCAGGTTGACAGGCTCAAATGAAAAACTGTTTTTT	CASRLTGSNEKLFF
TRBV5-6	-	few	TRBJ2-7	TGTGCCAGCAGCTGGGGGACTGCCAAAGTTGCCTACGAGCAGTACTTC	CASSWGTAKVAYEQYF
TRBV9	-	many	TRBJ1-5	TGTGCCAGCAGCGTAGGGGATGGACAGCCCCAGCATTTT	CASSVGDGQPQHF
TRBV4-1	TRBD2	few	TRBJ2-3	TGCGCCAGCAGCCAACCGACTAGCGGGGTGGGAGATACGCAGTATTTT	CASSQPTSGVGDTQYF
TRBV6-1	-	many	TRBJ1-2	TGTGCCAGCAGTGAAGGGAAGGGGTCCATTAACTATGGCTACACCTTC	CASSEGKGSINYGYTF